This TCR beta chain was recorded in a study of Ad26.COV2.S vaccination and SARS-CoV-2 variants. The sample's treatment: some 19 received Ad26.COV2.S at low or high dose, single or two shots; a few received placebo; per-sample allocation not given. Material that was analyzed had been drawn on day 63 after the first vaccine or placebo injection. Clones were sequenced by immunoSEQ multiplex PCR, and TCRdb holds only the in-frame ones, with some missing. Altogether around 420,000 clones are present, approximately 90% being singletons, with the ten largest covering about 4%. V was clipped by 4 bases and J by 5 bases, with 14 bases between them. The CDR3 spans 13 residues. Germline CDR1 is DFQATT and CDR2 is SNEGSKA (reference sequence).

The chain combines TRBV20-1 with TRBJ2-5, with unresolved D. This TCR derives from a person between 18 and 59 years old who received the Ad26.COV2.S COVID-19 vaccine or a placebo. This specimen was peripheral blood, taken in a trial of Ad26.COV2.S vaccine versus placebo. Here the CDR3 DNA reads TGCAGTGCTACTGACCAGCTCCGGGAGACCCAGTACTTC. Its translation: CSATDQLRETQYF.